A selection of T cell receptor beta chains follows, all from one sample in a study of shared clonotypes between healthy human individuals. Sequencing was performed with immunoSEQ multiplex PCR; in TCRdb, only in-frame clones are kept and a portion is missing. The table includes over a million clones, 95% to 99% detected once. The sequenced sample was naive CD4+ T cells sorted from blood. Receptors were obtained from a man aged 25-45 years in good health. Both conserved end residues are part of each CDR3. D genes are given only for firm matches. Not every row has a clone size; where given, it reads once, few, many or a size class.

d_call: NA; j_call: TRBJ1-4; cdr3_length: 18; v_call: TRBV7-9; clone_size: NA; cdr3_nt: TGTGCCAGCAGCTTGGGCACGACAGTGACCCCCCCCCAGGTGAAACTGTTTTTT; cdr3_aa: CASSLGTTVTPPQVKLFF
d_call: NA; j_call: TRBJ2-2; cdr3_length: 15; v_call: TRBV29-1; clone_size: NA; cdr3_nt: TGCAGCGTGATAAGACGGGACACCAACACCGGGGAGCTGTTTTTT; cdr3_aa: CSVIRRDTNTGELFF
d_call: TRBD2; j_call: TRBJ2-1; cdr3_length: 19; v_call: TRBV4-3; clone_size: NA; cdr3_nt: TGCGCCAGCAGCCAAGATCCGAGCGGGAGGGGTGGTAGTTACAATGAGCAGTTCTTC; cdr3_aa: CASSQDPSGRGGSYNEQFF
d_call: NA; j_call: TRBJ2-5; cdr3_length: 12; v_call: TRBV18; clone_size: NA; cdr3_nt: TGTGCCAGCTCACTCGAGCAAGAGACCCAGTACTTC; cdr3_aa: CASSLEQETQYF
d_call: NA; j_call: TRBJ1-1; cdr3_length: 13; v_call: TRBV28; clone_size: NA; cdr3_nt: TGTGCCAGCAGGGTACTGCCGAACACTGAAGCTTTCTTT; cdr3_aa: CASRVLPNTEAFF
d_call: TRBD2; j_call: TRBJ2-7; cdr3_length: 15; v_call: TRBV15; clone_size: NA; cdr3_nt: TGTGCCACCAGCAGAGATGGGCGGGAGGGCTACGAGCAGTACTTC; cdr3_aa: CATSRDGREGYEQYF
d_call: NA; j_call: TRBJ2-7; cdr3_length: 14; v_call: TRBV13; clone_size: NA; cdr3_nt: TGTGCCAGCAGACGTACAGGGAACTCCTACGAGCAGTACTTC; cdr3_aa: CASRRTGNSYEQYF
d_call: NA; j_call: TRBJ2-7; cdr3_length: 14; v_call: TRBV6-5; clone_size: once; cdr3_nt: TGTGCCAGCAGCTTCCGAGGTGCCTCCTACGAGCAGTACTTC; cdr3_aa: CASSFRGASYEQYF
d_call: NA; j_call: TRBJ1-3; cdr3_length: 14; v_call: TRBV5-6; clone_size: NA; cdr3_nt: TGTGCCAGCAGCTTAGCGGTAGCTGGAAACACCATATATTTT; cdr3_aa: CASSLAVAGNTIYF
d_call: NA; j_call: TRBJ2-7; cdr3_length: 12; v_call: TRBV19; clone_size: NA; cdr3_nt: TGTGCCAGTAGTTACATGATGGGCGAGCAGTACTTC; cdr3_aa: CASSYMMGEQYF
d_call: TRBD1; j_call: TRBJ2-1; cdr3_length: 14; v_call: TRBV9; clone_size: NA; cdr3_nt: TGTGCCAGCAGTAAGGGACAGCCACACAATGAGCAGTTCTTC; cdr3_aa: CASSKGQPHNEQFF
d_call: TRBD2; j_call: TRBJ2-1; cdr3_length: 16; v_call: TRBV19; clone_size: NA; cdr3_nt: TGTGCCAGTAGTATAACCTTAGCGGGACCCTACAATGAGCAGTTCTTC; cdr3_aa: CASSITLAGPYNEQFF
d_call: TRBD1; j_call: TRBJ2-7; cdr3_length: 16; v_call: TRBV23-1; clone_size: NA; cdr3_nt: TGCGCCAGCAGTCAACCTCAGGGACAGGGGTCGGGGGAGCAGTACTTC; cdr3_aa: CASSQPQGQGSGEQYF
d_call: TRBD2; j_call: TRBJ2-1; cdr3_length: 17; v_call: TRBV15; clone_size: NA; cdr3_nt: TGTGCCACCAGCAGGACCGTAACTAGCGGGAGGTTCGACGAGCAGTTCTTC; cdr3_aa: CATSRTVTSGRFDEQFF
d_call: TRBD1; j_call: TRBJ2-3; cdr3_length: 14; v_call: TRBV29-1; clone_size: NA; cdr3_nt: TGCAGCGTTGCTTTAGGACAGGATGGGGATACGCAGTATTTT; cdr3_aa: CSVALGQDGDTQYF
d_call: NA; j_call: TRBJ2-5; cdr3_length: 14; v_call: TRBV7-2; clone_size: NA; cdr3_nt: TGTGCCAGCAGTCCCATGGGGGGAGCAGAGACCCAGTACTTC; cdr3_aa: CASSPMGGAETQYF
d_call: NA; j_call: TRBJ1-1; cdr3_length: 14; v_call: TRBV7-2; clone_size: NA; cdr3_nt: TGTGCCAGCAGCTTAAAAACAGGGTTTGCTGAAGCTTTCTTT; cdr3_aa: CASSLKTGFAEAFF
d_call: NA; j_call: TRBJ2-3; cdr3_length: 12; v_call: TRBV29-1; clone_size: NA; cdr3_nt: TGCAGCGTTGGTCGCAACACAGATACGCAGTATTTT; cdr3_aa: CSVGRNTDTQYF
d_call: NA; j_call: TRBJ1-4; cdr3_length: 16; v_call: TRBV7-9; clone_size: NA; cdr3_nt: TGTGCCAGCAGCCGGGCCCTTAGTCAGACTAATGAAAAACTGTTTTTT; cdr3_aa: CASSRALSQTNEKLFF
d_call: TRBD1; j_call: TRBJ2-7; cdr3_length: 15; v_call: TRBV4-3; clone_size: NA; cdr3_nt: TGCGCCAGCAGCCTGGGGACAGGGAGGGCCTACGAGCAGTACTTC; cdr3_aa: CASSLGTGRAYEQYF
d_call: TRBD2; j_call: TRBJ2-3; cdr3_length: 16; v_call: TRBV19; clone_size: once; cdr3_nt: TGTGCCAGTAGTATACTCCCTAGCGGGAGCGCAGATACGCAGTATTTT; cdr3_aa: CASSILPSGSADTQYF
d_call: NA; j_call: TRBJ1-2; cdr3_length: 14; v_call: TRBV28; clone_size: once; cdr3_nt: TGTGCCAGCCGGACGGAGCAAGCTAACTATGGCTACACCTTC; cdr3_aa: CASRTEQANYGYTF
d_call: NA; j_call: TRBJ2-7; cdr3_length: 17; v_call: TRBV10-3; clone_size: NA; cdr3_nt: TGTGCCATCAGTGAGCCTGGACGGGACTGGCAACCCTACGAGCAGTACTTC; cdr3_aa: CAISEPGRDWQPYEQYF
d_call: NA; j_call: TRBJ2-5; cdr3_length: 13; v_call: TRBV10-3; clone_size: NA; cdr3_nt: TGTGCCATCAGTGTGGACTACCAAGAGACCCAGTACTTC; cdr3_aa: CAISVDYQETQYF
d_call: TRBD1; j_call: TRBJ2-3; cdr3_length: 14; v_call: TRBV5-1; clone_size: NA; cdr3_nt: TGCGCCAGCAGCTTGGCACAGGGGAAAGATACGCAGTATTTT; cdr3_aa: CASSLAQGKDTQYF
d_call: TRBD1; j_call: TRBJ2-7; cdr3_length: 15; v_call: TRBV10-1; clone_size: NA; cdr3_nt: TGCGCCAGCAGTGAGTTCATGGGACAGGCATACGAGCAGTACTTC; cdr3_aa: CASSEFMGQAYEQYF
d_call: NA; j_call: TRBJ1-2; cdr3_length: 14; v_call: TRBV6-5; clone_size: once; cdr3_nt: TGTGCCAGCAGTTACTCGCGACAGCTCGATGGCTACACCTTC; cdr3_aa: CASSYSRQLDGYTF
d_call: TRBD2; j_call: TRBJ2-3; cdr3_length: 14; v_call: TRBV6-6; clone_size: NA; cdr3_nt: TGTGCCAGCAGTAAGACTAGCTTAGGGGATACGCAGTATTTT; cdr3_aa: CASSKTSLGDTQYF
d_call: NA; j_call: TRBJ2-1; cdr3_length: 13; v_call: TRBV27; clone_size: once; cdr3_nt: TGTGCCAGCAAGCAGGGCTCCTACAATGAGCAGTTCTTC; cdr3_aa: CASKQGSYNEQFF
d_call: NA; j_call: TRBJ1-2; cdr3_length: 13; v_call: TRBV6-5; clone_size: NA; cdr3_nt: TGTGCCAGCAGTTACTTGTGGAACTATGGCTACACCTTC; cdr3_aa: CASSYLWNYGYTF
d_call: NA; j_call: TRBJ2-7; cdr3_length: 15; v_call: TRBV28; clone_size: NA; cdr3_nt: TGTGCCAGTCGCCCCACGGGGCAGCTCCTAGGCGAGCAGTACTTC; cdr3_aa: CASRPTGQLLGEQYF
d_call: NA; j_call: TRBJ1-4; cdr3_length: 12; v_call: TRBV28; clone_size: NA; cdr3_nt: TGTGCCAGCAGTTCTTTGGGCGAAAAACTGTTTTTT; cdr3_aa: CASSSLGEKLFF
d_call: NA; j_call: TRBJ2-3; cdr3_length: 18; v_call: TRBV28; clone_size: NA; cdr3_nt: TGTGCCAGCAGTTTATGGCCGTTAGATAGGTCTAGCACAGATACGCAGTATTTT; cdr3_aa: CASSLWPLDRSSTDTQYF
d_call: NA; j_call: TRBJ1-2; cdr3_length: 18; v_call: TRBV18; clone_size: NA; cdr3_nt: TGTGCCAGCTCACCCCTAAGGGCCAGAAATACCGGTAACTATGGCTACACCTTC; cdr3_aa: CASSPLRARNTGNYGYTF
d_call: NA; j_call: TRBJ2-1; cdr3_length: 16; v_call: TRBV5-1; clone_size: NA; cdr3_nt: TGCGCCAGCAGCTTGCTGGTCAGGACAGATAACAATGAGCAGTTCTTC; cdr3_aa: CASSLLVRTDNNEQFF
d_call: NA; j_call: TRBJ1-3; cdr3_length: 16; v_call: TRBV12-5; clone_size: NA; cdr3_nt: TGTGCTAGTGGCATTGCAGACCTTTACTCTGGAAACACCATATATTTT; cdr3_aa: CASGIADLYSGNTIYF
d_call: TRBD1; j_call: TRBJ2-1; cdr3_length: 15; v_call: TRBV2; clone_size: NA; cdr3_nt: TGTGCCAGCAGTCTAGACAGGGCAGCGAAAAATGAGCAGTTCTTC; cdr3_aa: CASSLDRAAKNEQFF
d_call: NA; j_call: TRBJ2-2; cdr3_length: 15; v_call: TRBV9; clone_size: NA; cdr3_nt: TGTGCCAGCAGCGTAGTAGGTCTACCCACCGGGGAGCTGTTTTTT; cdr3_aa: CASSVVGLPTGELFF
d_call: TRBD2; j_call: TRBJ2-1; cdr3_length: 16; v_call: TRBV9; clone_size: NA; cdr3_nt: TGTGCCAGCAGCGTGGGGACTAGCGGGAGCTTCGGTGAGCAGTTCTTC; cdr3_aa: CASSVGTSGSFGEQFF
d_call: TRBD1; j_call: TRBJ2-5; cdr3_length: 15; v_call: TRBV18; clone_size: NA; cdr3_nt: TGTGCCAGCTCACCACTGGGGACAGGCCAAGAGACCCAGTACTTC; cdr3_aa: CASSPLGTGQETQYF
d_call: NA; j_call: TRBJ2-3; cdr3_length: 16; v_call: TRBV5-4; clone_size: NA; cdr3_nt: TGTGCCAGCAACGACCGGCCGGTACAGAACACAGATACGCAGTATTTT; cdr3_aa: CASNDRPVQNTDTQYF
d_call: NA; j_call: TRBJ1-2; cdr3_length: 12; v_call: TRBV28; clone_size: NA; cdr3_nt: TGTGCCAGCAGTTTAGCCAGTTGGGGCTACACCTTC; cdr3_aa: CASSLASWGYTF
d_call: NA; j_call: TRBJ2-3; cdr3_length: 15; v_call: TRBV5-1; clone_size: NA; cdr3_nt: TGCGCCAGCAGCTTGGTGCCGGGGAGCACAGATACGCAGTATTTT; cdr3_aa: CASSLVPGSTDTQYF
d_call: NA; j_call: TRBJ1-4; cdr3_length: 14; v_call: TRBV5-1; clone_size: NA; cdr3_nt: TGCGCCAGCAGCATCAGGGGACCTAATGAAAAACTGTTTTTT; cdr3_aa: CASSIRGPNEKLFF
d_call: TRBD1; j_call: TRBJ2-3; cdr3_length: 17; v_call: TRBV18; clone_size: NA; cdr3_nt: TGTGCCAGCTCACCCGAACGCGGGACAGGGACAGCAGATACGCAGTATTTT; cdr3_aa: CASSPERGTGTADTQYF
d_call: NA; j_call: TRBJ1-5; cdr3_length: 19; v_call: TRBV6-4; clone_size: NA; cdr3_nt: TGTGCCAGCAGTGGCTCCCGGGACAACGCCTTTCGAGATAATCAGCCCCAGCATTTT; cdr3_aa: CASSGSRDNAFRDNQPQHF
d_call: TRBD2; j_call: TRBJ2-3; cdr3_length: 19; v_call: TRBV10-1; clone_size: once; cdr3_nt: TGCGCCAGCAGTGAGTTTGGACTAGCGGGAGTCCTCCCTGCAGATACGCAGTATTTT; cdr3_aa: CASSEFGLAGVLPADTQYF
d_call: TRBD2; j_call: TRBJ2-6; cdr3_length: 18; v_call: TRBV27; clone_size: NA; cdr3_nt: TGTGCCAGCAGTTTAGTCGGGAGGCAGAGCTCTGGGGCCAACGTCCTGACTTTC; cdr3_aa: CASSLVGRQSSGANVLTF
d_call: NA; j_call: TRBJ2-7; cdr3_length: 14; v_call: TRBV5-1; clone_size: once; cdr3_nt: TGCGCCAGCAGCTTGTCTACAGGGAGTGGCGAGCAGTACTTC; cdr3_aa: CASSLSTGSGEQYF
d_call: NA; j_call: TRBJ2-7; cdr3_length: 14; v_call: TRBV9; clone_size: once; cdr3_nt: TGTGCCAGCAGCCGGGACCCGCTTACCTACGAGCAGTACTTC; cdr3_aa: CASSRDPLTYEQYF